Described below is a single T cell receptor beta chain sequence and its context. What it binds is unknown. The entry originates in a study of tumor-infiltrating lymphocytes in localized non-small cell lung cancer. About the study: Some samples were collected after neoadjuvant chemotherapy; smokers, never-smokers and several histologies were included. Findings and caveats of the study: TCR sequencing covered a subset of patients with enough tissue. Compared with uninvolved lung, tumors showed higher T cell infiltration by TCRbeta sequencing. Recurrence-free survival showed no association with tumor T-cell fraction.

Some clones are missing from TCRdb's copy, which holds only in-frame ones; the method was immunoSEQ multiplex PCR. Among fewer than 12,000 clones listed, around 57% were seen once. Specimen: lung tumor tissue. This clonotype was sampled from a human donor with non-small cell lung cancer.

The CDR3 loop is CASSRGQGYQPQHF. As DNA, the CDR3 is TGTGCCAGCAGTAGGGGACAGGGCTATCAGCCCCAGCATTTT. This chain links TRBV6-5 with TRBJ1-5; 9 nucleotides agree with TRBD1. V shed 5 bases and J 5 bases; nucleotides not matched to a gene: 4. CDR1 and CDR2 from the germline V gene are MNHEY and SVGAGI. This CDR3 has 14 residues.